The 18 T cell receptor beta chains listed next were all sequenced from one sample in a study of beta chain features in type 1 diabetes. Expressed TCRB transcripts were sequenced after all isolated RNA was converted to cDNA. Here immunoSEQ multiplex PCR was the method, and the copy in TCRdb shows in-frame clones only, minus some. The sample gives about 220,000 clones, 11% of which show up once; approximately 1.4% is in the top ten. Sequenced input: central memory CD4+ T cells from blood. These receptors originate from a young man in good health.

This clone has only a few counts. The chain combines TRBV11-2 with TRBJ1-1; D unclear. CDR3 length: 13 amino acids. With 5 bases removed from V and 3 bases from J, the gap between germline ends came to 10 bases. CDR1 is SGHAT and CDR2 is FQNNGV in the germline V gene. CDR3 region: CASSLDGYTEAFF. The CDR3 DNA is TGTGCCAGCAGCCTTGACGGGTACACTGAAGCTTTCTTT.

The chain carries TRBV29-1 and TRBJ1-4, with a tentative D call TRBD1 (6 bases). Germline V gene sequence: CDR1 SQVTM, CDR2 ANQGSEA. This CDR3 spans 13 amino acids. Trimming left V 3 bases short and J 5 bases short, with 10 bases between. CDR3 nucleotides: TGCAGCGTTGAGGGGGCTAGAAATGAAAAACTGTTTTTT. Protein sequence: CSVEGARNEKLFF.

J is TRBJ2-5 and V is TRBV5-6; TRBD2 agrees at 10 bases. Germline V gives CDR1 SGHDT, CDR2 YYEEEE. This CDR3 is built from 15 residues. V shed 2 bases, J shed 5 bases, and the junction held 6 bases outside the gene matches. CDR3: CASSFSSGSFETQYF. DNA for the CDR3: TGTGCCAGCAGCTTTTCTAGCGGGAGTTTCGAGACCCAGTACTTC.

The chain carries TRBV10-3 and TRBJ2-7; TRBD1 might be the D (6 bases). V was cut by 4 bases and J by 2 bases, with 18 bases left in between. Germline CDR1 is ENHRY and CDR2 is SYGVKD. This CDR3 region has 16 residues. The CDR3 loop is CAISVLLGQPPYEQYF. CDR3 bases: TGTGCCATCAGTGTCCTTCTAGGACAGCCCCCCTACGAGCAGTACTTC.

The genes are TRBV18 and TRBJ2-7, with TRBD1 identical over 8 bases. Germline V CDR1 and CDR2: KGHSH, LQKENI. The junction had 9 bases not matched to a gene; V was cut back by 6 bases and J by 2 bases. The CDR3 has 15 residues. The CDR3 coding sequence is TGTGCCAGCTCTCAACCGGGACAGGCCGCCTACGAGCAGTACTTC. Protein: CASSQPGQAAYEQYF.

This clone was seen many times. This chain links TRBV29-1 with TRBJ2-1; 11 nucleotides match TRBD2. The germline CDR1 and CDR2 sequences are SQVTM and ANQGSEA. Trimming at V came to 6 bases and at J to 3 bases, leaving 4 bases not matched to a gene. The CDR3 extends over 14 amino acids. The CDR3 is CSVTTSGDYNEQFF. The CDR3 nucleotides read TGCAGCGTGACGACTAGCGGGGACTACAATGAGCAGTTCTTC.

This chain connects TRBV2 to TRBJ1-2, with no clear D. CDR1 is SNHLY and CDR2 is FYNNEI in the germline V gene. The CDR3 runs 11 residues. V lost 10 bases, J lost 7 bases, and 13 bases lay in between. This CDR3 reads CATSVGGGYTF. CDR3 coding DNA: TGTGCCACGTCCGTTGGCGGTGGCTACACCTTC.

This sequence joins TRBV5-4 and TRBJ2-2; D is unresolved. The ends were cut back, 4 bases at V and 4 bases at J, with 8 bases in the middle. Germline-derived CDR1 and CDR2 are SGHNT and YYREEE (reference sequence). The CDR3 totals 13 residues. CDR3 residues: CASSADSTGELFF. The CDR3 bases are TGTGCCAGCAGCGCAGACTCCACCGGGGAGCTGTTTTTT.

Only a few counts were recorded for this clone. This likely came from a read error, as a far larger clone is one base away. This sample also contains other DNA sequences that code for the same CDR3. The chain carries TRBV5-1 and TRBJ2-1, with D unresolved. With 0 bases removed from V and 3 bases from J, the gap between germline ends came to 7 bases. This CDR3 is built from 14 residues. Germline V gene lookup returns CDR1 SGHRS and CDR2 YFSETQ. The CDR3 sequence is CASSLGSNYNEQFF. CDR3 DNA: TGCGCCAGCAGCTTGGGCTCTAACTACAATGAGCAGTTCTTC.

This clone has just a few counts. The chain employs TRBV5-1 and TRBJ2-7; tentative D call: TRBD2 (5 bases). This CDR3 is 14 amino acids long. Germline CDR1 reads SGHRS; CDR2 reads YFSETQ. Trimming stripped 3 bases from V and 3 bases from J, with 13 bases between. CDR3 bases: TGCGCCAGCAGCTCCGGGGTTTTTCGCTACGAGCAGTACTTC. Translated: CASSSGVFRYEQYF.

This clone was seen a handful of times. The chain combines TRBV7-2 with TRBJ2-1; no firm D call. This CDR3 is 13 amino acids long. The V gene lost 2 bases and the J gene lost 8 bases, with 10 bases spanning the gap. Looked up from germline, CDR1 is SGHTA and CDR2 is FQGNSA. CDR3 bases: TGTGCCAGCAGCTTAATAGGTTTCTATGAGCAGTTCTTC. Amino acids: CASSLIGFYEQFF.

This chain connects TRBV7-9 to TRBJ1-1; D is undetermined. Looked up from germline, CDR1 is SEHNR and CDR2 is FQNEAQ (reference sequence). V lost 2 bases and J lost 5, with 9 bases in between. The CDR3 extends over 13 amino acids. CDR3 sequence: CASSLYAGTEAFF. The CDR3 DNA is TGTGCCAGCAGCTTATACGCTGGAACTGAAGCTTTCTTT.

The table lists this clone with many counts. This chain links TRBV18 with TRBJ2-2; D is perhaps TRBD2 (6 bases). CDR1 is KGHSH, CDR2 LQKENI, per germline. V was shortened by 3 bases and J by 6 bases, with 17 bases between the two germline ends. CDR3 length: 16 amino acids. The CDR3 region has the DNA TGTGCCAGCTCACCGTTTGGAAGGGAGGTCGCCGGGGAGCTGTTTTTT. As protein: CASSPFGREVAGELFF.

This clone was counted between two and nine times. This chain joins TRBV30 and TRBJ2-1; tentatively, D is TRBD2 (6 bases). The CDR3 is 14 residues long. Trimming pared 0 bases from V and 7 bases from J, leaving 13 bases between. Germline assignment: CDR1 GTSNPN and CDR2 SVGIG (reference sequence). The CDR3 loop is CAWSVTGVGNEQFF. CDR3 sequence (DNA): TGTGCCTGGAGTGTAACGGGAGTGGGGAATGAGCAGTTCTTC.

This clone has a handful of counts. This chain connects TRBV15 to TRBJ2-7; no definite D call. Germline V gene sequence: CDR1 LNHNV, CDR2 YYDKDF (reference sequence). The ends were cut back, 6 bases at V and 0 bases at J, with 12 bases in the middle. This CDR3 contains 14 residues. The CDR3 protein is CATRSRAGSYEQYF. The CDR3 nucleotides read TGTGCCACCAGGAGCCGGGCCGGCTCCTACGAGCAGTACTTC.

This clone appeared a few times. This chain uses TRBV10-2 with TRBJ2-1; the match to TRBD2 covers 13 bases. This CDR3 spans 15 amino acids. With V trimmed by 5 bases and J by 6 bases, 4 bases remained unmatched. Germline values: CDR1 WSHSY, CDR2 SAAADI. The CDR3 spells CASSRTSGRSNEQFF. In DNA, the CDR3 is TGCGCCAGCAGTCGGACTAGCGGGAGATCCAATGAGCAGTTCTTC.

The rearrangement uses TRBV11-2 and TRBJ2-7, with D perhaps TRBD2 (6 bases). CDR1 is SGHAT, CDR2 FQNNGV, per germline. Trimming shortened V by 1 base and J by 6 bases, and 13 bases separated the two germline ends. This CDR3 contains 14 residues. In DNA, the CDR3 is TGTGCCAGCAGCTTAGGATTGGGGGGACCCGAGCAGTACTTC. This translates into CASSLGLGGPEQYF.

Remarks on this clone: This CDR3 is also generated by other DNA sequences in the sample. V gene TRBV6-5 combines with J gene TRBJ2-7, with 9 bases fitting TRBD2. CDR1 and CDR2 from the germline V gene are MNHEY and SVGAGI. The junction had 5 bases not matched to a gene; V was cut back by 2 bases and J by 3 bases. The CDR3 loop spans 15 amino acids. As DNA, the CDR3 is TGTGCCAGCAGTTACAGGACTAGCGCGAACTACGAGCAGTACTTC. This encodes CASSYRTSANYEQYF.